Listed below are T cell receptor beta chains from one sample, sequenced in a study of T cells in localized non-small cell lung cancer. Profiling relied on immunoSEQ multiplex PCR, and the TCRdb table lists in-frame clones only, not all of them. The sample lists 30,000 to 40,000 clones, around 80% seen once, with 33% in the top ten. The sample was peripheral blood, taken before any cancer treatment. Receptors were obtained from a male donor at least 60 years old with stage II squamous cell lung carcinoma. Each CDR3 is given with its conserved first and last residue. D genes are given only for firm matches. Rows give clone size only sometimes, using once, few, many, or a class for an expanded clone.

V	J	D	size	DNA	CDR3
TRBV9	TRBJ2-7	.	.	TGTGCCAGCAGCGTAGGGACAGCCGCCTACGAGCAGTACTTC	CASSVGTAAYEQYF
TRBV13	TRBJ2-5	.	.	TGTGCCAGCAGCCTTCGTGGGGATCGAGAGACCCAGTACTTC	CASSLRGDRETQYF
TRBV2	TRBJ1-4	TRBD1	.	TGTGCCGTCAACCCGCAGGACAGGGTGCTGGCAACTAATGAAAAACTGTTTTTT	CAVNPQDRVLATNEKLFF
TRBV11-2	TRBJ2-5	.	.	TGTGCCAGCAGCTTAGCGATTAGGGAGACCCAGTACTTC	CASSLAIRETQYF
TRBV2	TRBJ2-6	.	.	TGTGCCAGCAGTGAGGTGCGGATGGGCCACTCTGGGGCCAACGTCCTGACTTTC	CASSEVRMGHSGANVLTF
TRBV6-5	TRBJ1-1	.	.	TGTGCCAGCTGCCCCGGGGGGAACACTGAAGCTTTCTTT	CASCPGGNTEAFF
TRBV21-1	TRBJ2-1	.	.	TGTGCCAGCAGCGGTGGGGGGGAAAACTACAATGAGCAGTTCTTC	CASSGGGENYNEQFF
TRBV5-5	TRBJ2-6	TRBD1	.	TGTGCCAGCAGCTTGGGGACAGGAAACTCTGGGGCCAACGTCCTGACTTTC	CASSLGTGNSGANVLTF
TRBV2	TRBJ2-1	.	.	TGTGCCAGCAGGTCGGACAGTGAGTTCTTC	CASRSDSEFF
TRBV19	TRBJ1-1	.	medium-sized	TGTGCCAGTACCTCCTTCGGGGCAGCAGAAGCTTTCTTT	CASTSFGAAEAFF
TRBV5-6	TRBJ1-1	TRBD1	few	TGTGCCAGCAGCTCCTTGGGACAGGGAACAATGGGCACTGAAGCTTTCTTT	CASSSLGQGTMGTEAFF
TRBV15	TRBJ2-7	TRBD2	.	TGTGCCGCCGCGACTAGCGGGAACCTCTACGAGCAGTACTTC	CAAATSGNLYEQYF
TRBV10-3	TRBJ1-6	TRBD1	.	TGTGCCATCAGAACTTCGGACAGGAATTCACCCCTCCACTTT	CAIRTSDRNSPLHF
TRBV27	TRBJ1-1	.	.	TGTGCCAGCAGTTTAAACACGCCGAACACTGAAGCTTTCTTT	CASSLNTPNTEAFF
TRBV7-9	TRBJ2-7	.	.	TGTGCCAGCAGCTTAGAATACTACGAGCAGTACTTC	CASSLEYYEQYF
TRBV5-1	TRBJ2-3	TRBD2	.	TGCGCCAGCAGCCCTAGCGGGGGGCCGAGCACAGATACGCAGTATTTT	CASSPSGGPSTDTQYF
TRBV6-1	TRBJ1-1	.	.	TGTGCCAGCAGGATTTCGGGGGTCGGTGTCCCTTCCGCTTTCTTT	CASRISGVGVPSAFF
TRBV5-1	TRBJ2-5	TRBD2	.	TGCGCCAGCAGACTAGCGGGGGGCCCAGAGACCCAGTACTTC	CASRLAGGPETQYF
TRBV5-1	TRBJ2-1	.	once	TGCGCCAGCAGCTTAGGTCCCAACAATGAGCAGTTCTTC	CASSLGPNNEQFF
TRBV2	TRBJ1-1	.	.	TGTGCCAGTTTAACAGGGAACACTGAAGCTTTCTTT	CASLTGNTEAFF
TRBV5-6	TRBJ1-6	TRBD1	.	TGTGCCAGCAGCCTCGGGACAGGCTCACCCCTCCACTTT	CASSLGTGSPLHF
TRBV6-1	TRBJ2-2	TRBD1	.	TGTGCCAGCAGTGAGAGGACAGGGAACACCGGGGAGCTGTTTTTT	CASSERTGNTGELFF
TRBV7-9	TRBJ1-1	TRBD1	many	TGTGCCAGCAGCTTAGTAACAGGGGGCACTGAAGCTTTCTTT	CASSLVTGGTEAFF
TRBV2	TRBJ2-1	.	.	TGTGCCAGCCACGCGAGAGATGAGCAGTTCTTC	CASHARDEQFF
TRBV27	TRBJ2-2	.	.	TGTGCCAGCAGTTTCATCGGGGGCGCAGGCACCGGGGAGCTGTTTTTT	CASSFIGGAGTGELFF
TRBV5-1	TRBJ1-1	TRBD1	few	TGCGCCAGCAGCTCTCCGGGACAGGGGATGAACACTGAAGCTTTCTTT	CASSSPGQGMNTEAFF
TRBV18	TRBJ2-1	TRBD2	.	TGTGCCAGCTCACCTCAACTAGCGGGAGAAAAGAATGAGCAGTTCTTC	CASSPQLAGEKNEQFF
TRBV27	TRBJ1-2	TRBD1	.	TGTGCCAGCAGTCCCTTAGGACAGGGTATTGGCTACACCTTC	CASSPLGQGIGYTF
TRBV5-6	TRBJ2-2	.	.	TGTGCCAGCAGCCCAGCTTGGAACACCGGGGAGCTGTTTTTT	CASSPAWNTGELFF
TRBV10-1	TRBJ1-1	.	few	TGCGCCAGCAGTGAGTTTAGTGAAGCTTTCTTT	CASSEFSEAFF
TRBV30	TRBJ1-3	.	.	TGTGCCTGGAGACAACTAGCTGGAAACACCATATATTTT	CAWRQLAGNTIYF
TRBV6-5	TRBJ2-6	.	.	TGTGCCAGCACCGACTCTGGGGCCAACGTCCTGACTTTC	CASTDSGANVLTF
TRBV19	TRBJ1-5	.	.	TGTGCCAGTAGTATAGATAGAGGGGTGGACCAGCCCCAGCATTTT	CASSIDRGVDQPQHF
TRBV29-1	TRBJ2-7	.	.	TGCAGTGGGCGTATGTCCAGCGTGCAGTACTTC	CSGRMSSVQYF
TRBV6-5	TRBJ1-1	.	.	TGTGCCAGCAGTACCCCGGGACGGTACACTGAAGCTTTCTTT	CASSTPGRYTEAFF
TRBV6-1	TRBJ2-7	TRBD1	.	TGTGCCAGCGATGGACAGGGAAGCTCCTACGAGCAGTACTTC	CASDGQGSSYEQYF
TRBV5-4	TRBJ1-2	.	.	TGTGCCAGCAGCTTGGTGACGGGACCAGAGGATGGCTACACCTTC	CASSLVTGPEDGYTF
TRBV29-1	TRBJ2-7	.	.	TGCAGCGTTGTAATCGACGCCTACGAGCAGTACTTC	CSVVIDAYEQYF
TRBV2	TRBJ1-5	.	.	TGTGCCAGCGGCGTCGGGGATCAGCCCCAGCATTTT	CASGVGDQPQHF
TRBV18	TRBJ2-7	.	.	TGTGCCAGCTCACCAATACCGACGGGGGAGCAGTACTTC	CASSPIPTGEQYF
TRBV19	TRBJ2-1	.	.	TGTGCCAGTAGTAGGGGGACGGATCAGTTCTTC	CASSRGTDQFF
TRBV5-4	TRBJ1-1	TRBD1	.	TGTGCCAGCAGCGGACAGGGGTCCCACACTGAAGCTTTCTTT	CASSGQGSHTEAFF
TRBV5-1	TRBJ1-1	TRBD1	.	TGCGCCAGCAGCTTGGGGGGACAGGGAGGACCTGAAGCTTTCTTT	CASSLGGQGGPEAFF
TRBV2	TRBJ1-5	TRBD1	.	TGTGCCAGCAGTTCGGAGAGGGGGCATGGTCAGCCCCAGCATTTT	CASSSERGHGQPQHF
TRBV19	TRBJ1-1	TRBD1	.	TGTGCCAGTCGGACAGGGGACACTGAAGCTTTCTTT	CASRTGDTEAFF
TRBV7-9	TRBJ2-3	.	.	TGTGCCAGCAGCTTTCGGACTGGCAACACAGATACGCAGTATTTT	CASSFRTGNTDTQYF
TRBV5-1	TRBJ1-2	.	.	TGCGCCAGCAGCTTCGGGGACTCCCTCGGCGGGGGGTATGGCTACACCTTC	CASSFGDSLGGGYGYTF
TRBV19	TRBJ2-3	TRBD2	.	TGTGCCAGTAGTATAGCGGGGGGTATCACAGATACGCAGTATTTT	CASSIAGGITDTQYF